A single sample gave rise to the 19 T cell receptor beta chains below, sequenced in a study of cytomegalovirus exposure and HLA in healthy donors. With 60 Vbeta and 13 Jbeta primers, the PCR was carried out. Clones were read by immunoSEQ multiplex PCR, and TCRdb kept only the in-frame ones, dropping some. The data show tens of thousands of clones, around 77% seen once. Sequencing used PBMCs. The receptors stem from a man between 60 and 70 years old in good health and CMV-seronegative.

The chain combines TRBV7-9 with TRBJ1-1, with D possibly being TRBD1 (5 bases). From germline, CDR1 is SEHNR and CDR2 FQNEAQ (reference sequence). V dropped 1 base and J dropped 1 base, with 7 bases sitting between them. The CDR3 has 14 amino acids. The CDR3 nucleotides read TGTGCCAGCAGCTTAGGGCAGGGGAACACTGAAGCTTTCTTT. Amino acids: CASSLGQGNTEAFF.

Comment on this clone: A read error may account for a junction end that differs from germline. The chain is built from TRBV9 and TRBJ1-2, with D tentatively TRBD1 (6 bases). Germline V gene lookup returns CDR1 SGDLS and CDR2 YYNGEE. The length of the CDR3 is 14 residues. DNA of the CDR3: TGTGCCAGCAGCTCCCGGACAGCGCACTATGGCTACCCCTTC. Amino acids: CASSSRTAHYGYPF.

Of note for this clone: Lacking the conserved final phenylalanine or tryptophan, this CDR3 likely reflects a read error. V and J are TRBV7-9 and TRBJ2-7; TRBD1 aligns across 9 bases. Germline trimming cut 4 bases from V and 3 bases from J; bases unmatched to any gene: 7. The CDR3 is 15 residues long. Germline V gives CDR1 SEHNR, CDR2 FQNEAQ (reference sequence). The CDR3 spells CASSSDRGLNYEQYL. DNA for the CDR3: TGTGCCAGCAGCTCGGACAGGGGACTCAACTACGAGCAGTACCTC.

V gene TRBV18 combines with J gene TRBJ1-5; 8 bases are shared with TRBD1. The CDR3 covers 15 residues. Germline CDR1 KGHSH, CDR2 LQKENI. The J segment lost 3 bases and the V segment lost 3 bases, leaving 4 bases of the junction unmatched. The CDR3: CASSPKQGVNQPQHF. In nucleotides, the CDR3 is TGTGCCAGCTCACCTAAACAGGGGGTCAATCAGCCCCAGCATTTT.

The rearrangement uses TRBV6-5 and TRBJ2-7, with D possibly matching TRBD1 (5 bases). The ends were cut back, 6 bases at V and 4 bases at J, with 13 bases in the middle. Germline values: CDR1 MNHEY, CDR2 SVGAGI. The CDR3 is 13 amino acids. CDR3: CASSPAQGYEQYF. In DNA, the CDR3 is TGTGCCAGCAGCCCCGCCCAGGGTTACGAGCAGTACTTC.

The rearrangement uses TRBV27 and TRBJ2-1; 13 bases map to TRBD2. The junction had 5 bases not matched to a gene; V was cut back by 4 bases and J by 5 bases. The CDR3 is 16 residues long. The germline V gene has CDR1 MNHEY and CDR2 SMNVEV (reference sequence). The CDR3 loop reads CASSSLAGGLDNEQFF. The CDR3, as DNA: TGTGCCAGCAGTTCACTAGCGGGAGGGCTAGACAATGAGCAGTTCTTC.

This chain joins TRBV28 and TRBJ2-7; TRBD2 aligns across 8 bases. V was clipped by 6 bases and J by 4 bases; unmatched bases: 5. The CDR3 totals 13 residues. Germline CDR1 is MDHEN and CDR2 is SYDVKM. The CDR3 here is CASRGTSEYEQYF. The CDR3 DNA sequence: TGTGCCAGCAGAGGGACTAGTGAGTACGAGCAGTACTTC.

This clone has a handful of counts. Other nucleotide sequences in the sample specify the same CDR3. The chain couples TRBV7-3 to TRBJ2-5; 9 positions agree with TRBD2. The CDR3 is 14 residues long. Trimming took 2 bases from V and 5 from J; bases not matched to a gene: 3. The germline V gene encodes CDR1 SGHTA and CDR2 FQGTGA. CDR3 residues: CASSLAGGRETQYF. In nucleotides, the CDR3 is TGTGCCAGCAGCTTAGCGGGGGGGCGGGAGACCCAGTACTTC.

This clone has only one observation. The J gene is TRBJ2-7, the V gene TRBV15; possibly TRBD2 for D (5 bases). This CDR3 is built from 14 residues. The germline V gene has CDR1 LNHNV and CDR2 YYDKDF (reference sequence). The ends were cut back, 3 bases at V and 2 bases at J, with 11 bases in the middle. DNA for the CDR3: TGTGCCACCAGCAGGGGCGGGCAGCCCTACGAGCAGTACTTC. It translates to CATSRGGQPYEQYF.

This clone was seen a few times. The sample has other DNA sequences that encode this CDR3 too. The V gene is TRBV27, the J gene TRBJ2-7; D is unresolved. Germline V gene data show CDR1 as MNHEY and CDR2 as SMNVEV (reference sequence). The germline V and J ends were trimmed by 4 bases and 6 bases, with 7 bases remaining between them. The CDR3 contains 11 residues. CDR3 sequence: CASSYGSEQYF. DNA of the CDR3: TGTGCCAGCAGTTACGGGTCCGAGCAGTACTTC.

The rearrangement links TRBV4-2 to TRBJ2-7; the match to TRBD2 covers 9 bases. Germline values: CDR1 LGHNA, CDR2 YNFKEQ. V was pared by 2 bases and J by 3 bases, with 11 bases of the junction left unmatched. This CDR3 comprises 17 residues. CDR3 sequence: CASSQPLGSGGFYEQYF. CDR3 DNA: TGTGCCAGCAGCCAACCTCTGGGTAGCGGGGGATTCTACGAGCAGTACTTC.

With respect to this clone: The junction departs from the called germline gene at one end, perhaps through a read error. The chain couples TRBV28 to TRBJ1-1; D possibly corresponds to TRBD1 (5 bases). Germline loops: CDR1 MDHEN, CDR2 SYDVKM. The CDR3 contains 15 residues. The CDR3 DNA follows: TGTGCCAGCAGTTTTTGGACAAATGAGAACACTAAAGCTTTCTTT. It yields the protein CASSFWTNENTKAFF. Drawing the rest from reference TRBV28 and TRBJ1-1, the complete variable domain is DVKVTQSSRYLVKRTGEKVFLECVQDMDHENMFWYRQDPGLGLRLIYFSYDVKMKEKGDIPEGYSVSREKKERFSLILESASTNQTSMYLCASSFWTNENTKAFFGQGTRLTVV.

A note on this clone: The conserved final phenylalanine or tryptophan is absent from the CDR3, which likely points to a read error. The DNA is left out, because the CDR3 cannot be placed on it with certainty; the CDR3 is given as TCRdb lists it. V is TRBV20-1 and J is TRBJ1-4. The CDR3 totals 11 residues, both ends included. The V gene's germline CDR1 is DFQATT and CDR2 SNEGSKA (reference sequence). The CDR3 region is CSARDPGGVVV.

The rearrangement joins TRBV19 to TRBJ2-1, with 10 bases identical to TRBD1. Germline V gene data show CDR1 as LNHDA and CDR2 as SQIVND (reference sequence). This CDR3 is built from 14 residues. Trimming took 7 bases from V and 3 from J; bases not matched to a gene: 3. The CDR3, as DNA: TGTGCCAGTACCGACAGGGGGCTCTACAATGAGCAGTTCTTC. This encodes CASTDRGLYNEQFF.

This clone showed up just a few times. The J gene is TRBJ1-4, the V gene TRBV11-2; no reliable D call. Germline CDR1 SGHAT, CDR2 FQNNGV. The V and J ends lost 5 bases and 8 bases respectively, with 12 bases between them. This CDR3 has 13 residues. The CDR3 bases are TGTGCCAGCAGCCCGGGGTTAAACGAAAAACTGTTTTTT. This codes for CASSPGLNEKLFF.

CDR3 sequence (DNA): TGTGCCAGCTACGACAGCCCGTATAGCAATCAGCCCCAGCATTTT. Its translation is CASYDSPYSNQPQHF. The chain is built from TRBV6-1 and TRBJ1-5; D may be TRBD1 (5 bases). Germline V CDR1 and CDR2: MNHNS, SASEGT. V dropped 8 bases and J dropped 0 bases, with 14 bases sitting between them. This CDR3 spans 15 amino acids.

This chain connects TRBV6-1 to TRBJ1-2; D might be TRBD1 (6 bases). V shed 7 bases and J shed 8 bases, with 23 bases lying between them. The CDR3 is 15 residues long. Germline loops: CDR1 MNHNS, CDR2 SASEGT. The chain's CDR3 is CASNEVGQRAAGYTF. The DNA for the CDR3 is TGTGCCAGCAACGAAGTGGGACAAAGGGCTGCAGGCTACACCTTC.

The chain combines TRBV19 with TRBJ1-5, with D uncertain. V dropped 7 bases and J dropped 5 bases, with 12 bases sitting between them. In germline, CDR1 is LNHDA, CDR2 SQIVND (reference sequence). This CDR3 has 13 residues. The CDR3 bases are TGTGCCAGTACAGGCCCGGTGCATCAGCCCCAGCATTTT. As protein: CASTGPVHQPQHF.

The sample holds one count of this clone. The rearrangement joins TRBV18 to TRBJ1-4; tentatively, D is TRBD1 (5 bases). CDR3 length: 17 residues. Germline V gene sequence: CDR1 KGHSH, CDR2 LQKENI. The V gene lost 3 bases and the J gene lost 0 bases, with 14 bases spanning the gap. CDR3 coding DNA: TGTGCCAGCTCACCGCGGACAAGTATCGCAACTAATGAAAAACTGTTTTTT. It is translated as CASSPRTSIATNEKLFF.